The text below deals with one T cell receptor beta chain. The antigen remains unidentified. This sample stems from a study of CD8+ T cells in alopecia areata. The study's findings and limits: Higher clonality than in normal scalp was seen in lesional scalp, especially alopecia totalis/universalis. Sequence data from scalp samples additionally include resident alphabeta T cells of normal skin. Compared with mice, patients displayed less clear TCR sharing, possibly for HLA-related reasons.

RNA extraction was followed by reverse transcription into cDNA, which acted as the sequencing template. Method: immunoSEQ multiplex PCR; TCRdb's copy keeps in-frame clones and lacks some. The sample carries 110,000 to 150,000 clones, approximately 65% recorded once. Germline values: CDR1 SGHDT, CDR2 YYEEEE. CDR3 length: 11 residues. V was pared by 4 bases and J by 4 bases, with 6 bases between. The TCR comes from a human donor in good health. J is TRBJ2-7 and V is TRBV5-6; D is unclear. The material sequenced was CD8+ T cells sorted from blood. CDR3 residues: CASSMGYEQYF. CDR3 bases: TGTGCCAGCAGCATGGGTTACGAGCAGTACTTC.